This T cell receptor beta chain was captured by sequencing in a study of cytomegalovirus exposure and HLA in healthy donors. Germline V lookup: CDR1 MNHNS, CDR2 SASEGT. V was clipped by 6 bases and J by 6 bases; unmatched bases: 7. The CDR3 is made up of 14 amino acids. With 60 Vbeta and 13 Jbeta primers, the PCR was carried out. The repertoire was sequenced with immunoSEQ multiplex PCR; TCRdb's copy has only in-frame clones and lacks some. Seen here are some 150,000 clones, about four fifths observed once, and the top ten hold about 13%. Sequencing used PBMCs. The receptor comes from a woman aged 45-65 years in good health and CMV-seronegative. The chain links TRBV6-1 to TRBJ1-1; 10 nucleotides line up with TRBD1. The CDR3 DNA is TGTGCCAGCAGCTGGACAGGGGGATACGCTGAAGCTTTCTTT. Translated: CASSWTGGYAEAFF.